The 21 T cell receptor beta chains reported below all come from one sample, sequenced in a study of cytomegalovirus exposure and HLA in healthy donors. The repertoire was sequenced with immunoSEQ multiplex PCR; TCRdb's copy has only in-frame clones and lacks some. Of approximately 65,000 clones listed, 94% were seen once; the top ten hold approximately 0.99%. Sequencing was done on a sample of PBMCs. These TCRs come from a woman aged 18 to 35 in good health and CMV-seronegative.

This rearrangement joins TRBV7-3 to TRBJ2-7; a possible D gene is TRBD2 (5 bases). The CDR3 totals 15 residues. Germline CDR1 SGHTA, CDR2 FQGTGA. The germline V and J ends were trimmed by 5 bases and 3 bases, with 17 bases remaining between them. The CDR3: CASSLRGIGNYEQYF. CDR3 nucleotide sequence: TGTGCCAGCAGCCTTCGGGGTATCGGAAACTACGAGCAGTACTTC. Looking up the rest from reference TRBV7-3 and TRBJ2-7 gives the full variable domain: GAGVSQTPSNKVTEKGKYVELRCDPISGHTALYWYRQSLGQGPEFLIYFQGTGAADDSGLPNDRFFAVRPEGSVSTLKIQRTERGDSAVYLCASSLRGIGNYEQYFGPGTRLTVT.

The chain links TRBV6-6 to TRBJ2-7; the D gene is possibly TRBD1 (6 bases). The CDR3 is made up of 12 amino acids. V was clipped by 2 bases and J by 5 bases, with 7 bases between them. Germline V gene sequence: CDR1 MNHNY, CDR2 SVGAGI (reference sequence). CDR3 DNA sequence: TGTGCCAGCAGTTACCAGGGGCACGAGCAGTACTTC. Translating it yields CASSYQGHEQYF.

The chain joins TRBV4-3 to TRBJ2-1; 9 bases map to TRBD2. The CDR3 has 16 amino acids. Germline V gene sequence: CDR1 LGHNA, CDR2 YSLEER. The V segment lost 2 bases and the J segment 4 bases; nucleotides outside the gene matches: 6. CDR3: CASSQRDSGGYNEQFF. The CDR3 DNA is TGCGCCAGCAGCCAAAGAGATAGCGGGGGATACAATGAGCAGTTCTTC.

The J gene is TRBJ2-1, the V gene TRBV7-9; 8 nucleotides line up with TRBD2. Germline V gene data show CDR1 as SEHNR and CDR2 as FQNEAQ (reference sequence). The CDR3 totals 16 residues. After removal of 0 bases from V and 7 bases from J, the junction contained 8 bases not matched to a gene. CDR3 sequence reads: CASSLAPGLVRNEQFF. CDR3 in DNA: TGTGCCAGCAGCTTAGCGCCGGGACTAGTCCGGAATGAGCAGTTCTTC.

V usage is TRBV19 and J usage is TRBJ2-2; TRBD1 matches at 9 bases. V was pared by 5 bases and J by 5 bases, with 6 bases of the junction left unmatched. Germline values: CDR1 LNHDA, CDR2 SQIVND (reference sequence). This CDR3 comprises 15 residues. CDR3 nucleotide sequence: TGTGCCAGTAGTCTTGGACAGGGGATAACCGGGGAGCTGTTTTTT. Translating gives CASSLGQGITGELFF.

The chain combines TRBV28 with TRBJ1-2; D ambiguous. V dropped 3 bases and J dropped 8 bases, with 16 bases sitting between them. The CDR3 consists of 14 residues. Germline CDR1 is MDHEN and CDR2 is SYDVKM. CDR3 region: CASSLPLGERGYTF. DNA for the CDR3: TGTGCCAGCAGTTTGCCGCTCGGGGAAAGAGGCTACACCTTC.

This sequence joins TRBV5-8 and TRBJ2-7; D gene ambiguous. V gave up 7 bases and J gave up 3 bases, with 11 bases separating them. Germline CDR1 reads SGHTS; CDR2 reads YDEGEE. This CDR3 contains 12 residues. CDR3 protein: CASDSFDYEQYF. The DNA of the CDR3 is TGTGCCAGCGATAGCTTCGACTACGAGCAGTACTTC.

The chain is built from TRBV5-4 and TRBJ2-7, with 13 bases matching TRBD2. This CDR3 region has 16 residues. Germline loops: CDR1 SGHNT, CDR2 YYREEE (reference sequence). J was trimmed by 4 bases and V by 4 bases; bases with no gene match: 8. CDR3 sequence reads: CASSLGLAGNLYEQYF. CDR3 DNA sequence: TGTGCCAGCAGCCTGGGACTAGCGGGAAATCTATACGAGCAGTACTTC.

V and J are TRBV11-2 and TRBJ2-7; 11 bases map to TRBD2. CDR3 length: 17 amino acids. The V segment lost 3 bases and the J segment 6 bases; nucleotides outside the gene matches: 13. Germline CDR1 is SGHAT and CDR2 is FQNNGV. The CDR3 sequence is CASSLGLAAGPTGEQYF. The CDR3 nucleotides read TGTGCCAGCAGCTTGGGACTAGCGGCAGGCCCAACGGGCGAGCAGTACTTC.

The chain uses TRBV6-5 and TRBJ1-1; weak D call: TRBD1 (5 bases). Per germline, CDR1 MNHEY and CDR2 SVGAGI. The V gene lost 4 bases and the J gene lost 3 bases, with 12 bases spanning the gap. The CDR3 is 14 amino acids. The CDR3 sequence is CASSFRQWDTEAFF. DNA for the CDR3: TGTGCCAGCAGTTTCAGACAGTGGGACACTGAAGCTTTCTTT.

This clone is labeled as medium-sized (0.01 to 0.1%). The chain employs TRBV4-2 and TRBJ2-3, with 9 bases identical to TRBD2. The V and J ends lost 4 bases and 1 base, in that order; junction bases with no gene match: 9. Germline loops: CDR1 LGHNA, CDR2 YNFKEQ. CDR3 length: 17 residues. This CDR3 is CASSRLRAGGGTDTQYF. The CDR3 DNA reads TGTGCCAGCAGCCGACTCCGAGCGGGAGGCGGCACAGATACGCAGTATTTT.

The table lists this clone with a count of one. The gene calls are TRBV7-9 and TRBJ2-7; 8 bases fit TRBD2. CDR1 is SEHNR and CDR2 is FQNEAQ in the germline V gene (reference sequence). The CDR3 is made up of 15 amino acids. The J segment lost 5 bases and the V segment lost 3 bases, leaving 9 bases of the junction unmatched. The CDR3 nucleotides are TGTGCCAGCAGCTTTTCCGGGGGGGGTTCGAACGAGCAGTACTTC. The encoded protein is CASSFSGGGSNEQYF. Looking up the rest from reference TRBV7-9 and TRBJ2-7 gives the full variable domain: DTGVSQNPRHKITKRGQNVTFRCDPISEHNRLYWYRQTLGQGPEFLTYFQNEAQLEKSRLLSDRFSAERPKGSFSTLEIQRTEQGDSAMYLCASSFSGGGSNEQYFGPGTRLTVT.

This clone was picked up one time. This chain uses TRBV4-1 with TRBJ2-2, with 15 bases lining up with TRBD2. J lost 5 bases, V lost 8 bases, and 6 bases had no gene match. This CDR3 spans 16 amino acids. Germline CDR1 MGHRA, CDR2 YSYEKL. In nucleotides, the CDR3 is TGCGCCAGCGGACTAGCGGGGGGGCCTGGGACCGGGGAGCTGTTTTTT. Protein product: CASGLAGGPGTGELFF.

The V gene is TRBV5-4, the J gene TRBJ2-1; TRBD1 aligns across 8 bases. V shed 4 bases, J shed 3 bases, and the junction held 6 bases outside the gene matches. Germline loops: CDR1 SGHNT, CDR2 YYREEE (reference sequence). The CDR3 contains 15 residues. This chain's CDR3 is CASSTGQGGYNEQFF. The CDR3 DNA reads TGTGCCAGCAGCACTGGACAGGGAGGCTACAATGAGCAGTTCTTC.

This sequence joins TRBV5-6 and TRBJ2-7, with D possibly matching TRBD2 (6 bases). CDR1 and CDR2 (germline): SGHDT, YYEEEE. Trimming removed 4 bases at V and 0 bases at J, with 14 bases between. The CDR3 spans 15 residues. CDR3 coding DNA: TGTGCCAGCAGCCTTAGCGGAATGGTCTCCTACGAGCAGTACTTC. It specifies CASSLSGMVSYEQYF.

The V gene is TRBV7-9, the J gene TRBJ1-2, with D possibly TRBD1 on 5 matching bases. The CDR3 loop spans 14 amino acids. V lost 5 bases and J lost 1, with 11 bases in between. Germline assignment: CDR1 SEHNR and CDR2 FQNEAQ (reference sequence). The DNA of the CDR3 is TGTGCCAGCAGCCCCCGGCAGGGTAACTATGGCTACACCTTC. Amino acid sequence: CASSPRQGNYGYTF.

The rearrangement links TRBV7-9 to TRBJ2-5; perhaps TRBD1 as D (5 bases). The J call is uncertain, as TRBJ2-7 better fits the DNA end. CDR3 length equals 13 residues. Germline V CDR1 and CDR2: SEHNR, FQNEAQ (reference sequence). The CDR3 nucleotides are TGTGCCAGCAGCCCACAGGAGAACTACGAGCAGTACTTC. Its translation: CASSPQENYEQYF.

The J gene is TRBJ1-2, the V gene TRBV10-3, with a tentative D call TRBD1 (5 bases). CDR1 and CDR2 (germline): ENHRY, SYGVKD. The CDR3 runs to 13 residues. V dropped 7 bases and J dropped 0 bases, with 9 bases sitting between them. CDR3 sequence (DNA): TGTGCCATCAAAGACAGAACTAACTATGGCTACACCTTC. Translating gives CAIKDRTNYGYTF.

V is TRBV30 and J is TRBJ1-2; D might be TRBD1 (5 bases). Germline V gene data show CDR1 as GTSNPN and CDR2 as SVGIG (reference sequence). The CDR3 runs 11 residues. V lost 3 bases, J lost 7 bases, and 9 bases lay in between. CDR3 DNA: TGTGCCTGGAGGCAGGGCGGTGGCTACACCTTC. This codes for CAWRQGGGYTF.

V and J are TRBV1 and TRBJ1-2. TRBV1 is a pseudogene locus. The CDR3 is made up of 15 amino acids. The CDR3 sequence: CTSSPNDGEVDGYTF. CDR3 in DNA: TGCACCAGCAGCCCAAATGATGGGGAGGTCGATGGCTACACCTTC.

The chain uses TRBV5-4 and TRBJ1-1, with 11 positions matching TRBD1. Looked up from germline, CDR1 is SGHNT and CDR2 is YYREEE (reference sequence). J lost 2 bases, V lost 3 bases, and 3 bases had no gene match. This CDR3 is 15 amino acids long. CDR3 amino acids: CASSSRTGGNTEAFF. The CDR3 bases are TGTGCCAGCAGCTCGAGGACAGGGGGCAACACTGAAGCTTTCTTT.